This T cell receptor (beta chain) was sequenced during a study of blood T cell repertoires in COVID-19. Data came from immunoSEQ multiplex PCR; TCRdb stores just in-frame clones and leaves some out. The table lists about 130,000 clones, approximately 90% of them singletons. Trimming removed 1 base at V and 0 bases at J, with 6 bases between. In germline, CDR1 is SGHTA, CDR2 FQGNSA. The CDR3 length is 15 residues. This receptor was taken from a man aged 45 to 65 with acute or convalescent COVID-19. The sequenced material came from peripheral blood. This chain connects TRBV7-2 to TRBJ1-4; D is ambiguous. The CDR3 bases are TGTGCCAGCAGCTTAGTAGGAGCAACTAATGAAAAACTGTTTTTT. Translating it yields CASSLVGATNEKLFF.